Following are 30 T cell receptor beta chains from one sample sequenced in a study of cytomegalovirus exposure and HLA in healthy donors. Primers included in the PCR were 60 Vbeta and 13 Jbeta primers. The repertoire was sequenced with immunoSEQ multiplex PCR; TCRdb's copy has only in-frame clones and lacks some. The table shows over 150,000 clones, with around 65% occurring only once. The sequencing sample was made of PBMCs. The source of these receptors is a woman aged 40 to 49 in good health and CMV-seropositive.

The chain links TRBV13 to TRBJ2-5; 9 nucleotides agree with TRBD2. This CDR3 contains 15 residues. The germline gives CDR1 PRHDT, CDR2 FYEKMQ (reference sequence). J lost 5 bases, V lost 1 base, and 5 bases had no gene match. The CDR3 nucleotides are TGTGCCAGCAGCTTAGTTGCGGGGGGGTGGGAGACCCAGTACTTC. Its translation: CASSLVAGGWETQYF. Based on the CDR3 plus reference TRBV13 and TRBJ2-5, the full variable domain is AAGVIQSPRHLIKEKRETATLKCYPIPRHDTVYWYQQGPGQDPQFLISFYEKMQSDKGSIPDRFSAQQFSDYHSELNMSSLELGDSALYFCASSLVAGGWETQYFGPGTRLLVL.

This chain links TRBV28 with TRBJ2-2; 9 bases map to TRBD1. The CDR3 has 17 residues. In germline, CDR1 is MDHEN, CDR2 SYDVKM. The J segment lost 3 bases and the V segment lost 6 bases, leaving 11 bases of the junction unmatched. CDR3 bases: TGTGCCAGCAGCACGTCCCGGGACAGGGCGGACACCGGGGAGCTGTTTTTT. Its translation is CASSTSRDRADTGELFF.

This clone was recorded once. The V gene is TRBV4-2, the J gene TRBJ1-2, with a weak D call TRBD1 (5 bases). This CDR3 comprises 16 residues. Germline values: CDR1 LGHNA, CDR2 YNFKEQ. V was clipped by 1 base and J by 8 bases, with 20 bases between them. CDR3 sequence (DNA): TGTGCCAGCAGCCAAGTAGACCTTAAAGGGGCGTCAGGCTACACCTTC. It is translated as CASSQVDLKGASGYTF.

This clone came up a few times. One end of the junction is discordant with germline, which a read error may explain. CDR3 in amino acids: CSIDYGNTIYF. DNA of the CDR3: TGCAGCATTGATTATGGAAACACCATATATTTT. The J gene is TRBJ1-3, the V gene TRBV29-1; D ambiguous. The length of the CDR3 is 11 residues. Germline V lookup: CDR1 SQVTM, CDR2 ANQGSEA.

This chain links TRBV5-1 with TRBJ2-2; 7 bases fit TRBD1. V lost 3 bases, J lost 7 bases, and 6 bases stayed unmatched. This CDR3 spans 14 amino acids. Germline V gives CDR1 SGHRS, CDR2 YFSETQ. The CDR3 DNA reads as TGCGCCAGCAGCTCCGGACAGGATGTCGGGGAGCTGTTTTTT. It is translated as CASSSGQDVGELFF.

This chain links TRBV10-3 with TRBJ2-3; D is perhaps TRBD1 (6 bases). V dropped 4 bases and J dropped 6 bases, with 20 bases sitting between them. This CDR3 spans 16 amino acids. CDR1 and CDR2 (germline): ENHRY, SYGVKD. The CDR3 region has the DNA TGTGCCATCAGTGCTTCAGAGCAGGGGTCGTGGGATACGCAGTATTTT. It translates to CAISASEQGSWDTQYF.

This clone was counted only a few times. This sample also contains other DNA sequences that code for the same CDR3. The genes are TRBV4-1 and TRBJ1-2; no clear D. CDR3 length: 14 amino acids. The germline CDR1 and CDR2 sequences are MGHRA and YSYEKL. With 5 bases removed from V and 2 bases from J, the gap between germline ends came to 12 bases. CDR3 DNA sequence: TGCGCCAGCAGCGACTTCGGCAAAAACTATGGCTACACCTTC. This translates into CASSDFGKNYGYTF.

The chain couples TRBV6-4 to TRBJ1-2; TRBD1 agrees at 7 bases. Per germline, CDR1 MRHNA and CDR2 SNTAGT. V gave up 5 bases and J gave up 6 bases; unmatched junction bases: 12. The CDR3 has 15 residues. This CDR3 is CASSQEQGPTHGYTF. The CDR3 DNA sequence: TGTGCCAGCAGTCAGGAACAGGGGCCCACCCATGGCTACACCTTC.

This chain joins TRBV28 and TRBJ1-2; 9 bases fit TRBD1. Trimming took 5 bases from V and 8 from J; bases not matched to a gene: 9. Germline values: CDR1 MDHEN, CDR2 SYDVKM. The CDR3 extends over 14 amino acids. CDR3: CASSKTGTGQGYTF. CDR3 coding DNA: TGTGCCAGCAGTAAAACCGGGACAGGGCAGGGCTACACCTTC.

V gene TRBV10-3 combines with J gene TRBJ2-3; the D gene is possibly TRBD2 (6 bases). Germline CDR1 is ENHRY and CDR2 is SYGVKD. V lost 10 bases and J 6 bases, leaving 14 bases between the germline ends. This CDR3 is built from 12 residues. Here the CDR3 reads CATSQEGDTQYF. The CDR3 DNA follows: TGTGCCACCTCTCAGGAGGGGGATACGCAGTATTTT.

This clone was found a few times. Here the CDR3 reads CASSTSGFHTDTQYF. The CDR3 nucleotides read TGTGCCAGCAGCACATCCGGGTTCCACACAGATACGCAGTATTTT. The chain joins TRBV7-3 to TRBJ2-3; D is undetermined. Germline-derived CDR1 and CDR2 are SGHTA and FQGTGA. CDR3 length: 15 residues. The V and J ends lost 5 bases and 2 bases respectively, with 14 bases between them.

For this clone: Compared with germline, one end of the junction differs, possibly owing to a read error. The chain is built from TRBV7-9 and TRBJ1-5; 8 bases fit TRBD1. Germline V gene lookup returns CDR1 SEHNR and CDR2 FQNEAQ (reference sequence). The CDR3 consists of 14 residues. The CDR3 sequence: CASSLRAGGAPQNF. The CDR3 coding sequence is TGTGCCAGCAGCTTACGGGCAGGGGGCGCGCCCCAGAATTTT. Drawing the rest from reference TRBV7-9 and TRBJ1-5, the complete variable domain is DTGVSQNPRHKITKRGQNVTFRCDPISEHNRLYWYRQTLGQGPEFLTYFQNEAQLEKSRLLSDRFSAERPKGSFSTLEIQRTEQGDSAMYLCASSLRAGGAPQNFGDGTRLSIL.

This chain connects TRBV6-5 to TRBJ1-5, with 8 nucleotides matching TRBD1. Germline V gene sequence: CDR1 MNHEY, CDR2 SVGAGI. The V gene end was trimmed by 7 bases and the J gene end by 2 bases; junction bases not matched to a gene: 7. The CDR3 length is 15 residues. For the CDR3, the DNA is TGTGCCAGCATAGGTCCGGGACAGGGCAATCAGCCCCAGCATTTT. Amino acid sequence: CASIGPGQGNQPQHF.

The chain combines TRBV5-8 with TRBJ2-2; 7 bases line up with TRBD1. The CDR3 totals 13 residues. In germline, CDR1 is SGHTS, CDR2 YDEGEE. V lost 7 bases, J lost 6 bases, and 6 bases stayed unmatched. CDR3 in DNA: TGTGCCAGCGCCGACAGGGCGTCCGGGGAGCTGTTTTTT. Protein product: CASADRASGELFF.

The V call is TRBV10-3, the J call TRBJ2-2; possibly TRBD1 for D (6 bases). CDR1 and CDR2 from the germline V gene are ENHRY and SYGVKD. Deletions cut 6 bases from V and 5 bases from J, with 13 bases between. The CDR3 length is 14 residues. Written as DNA, the CDR3 is TGTGCCATCAGCCCTGGGACACAAACCGGGGAGCTGTTTTTT. It specifies CAISPGTQTGELFF.

The table lists this clone with a few counts. This rearrangement joins TRBV7-2 to TRBJ2-5; D is unclear. Germline V gene sequence: CDR1 SGHTA, CDR2 FQGNSA. V shed 1 base and J shed 1 base, with 7 bases lying between them. This CDR3 comprises 14 residues. This CDR3 is CASSLVVPQETQYF. DNA of the CDR3: TGTGCCAGCAGCTTAGTAGTCCCCCAAGAGACCCAGTACTTC.

The chain has TRBV7-3 and TRBJ2-7; D gene unclear. The CDR3 extends over 12 amino acids. CDR1 SGHTA and CDR2 FQGTGA come from the germline V gene. With 0 bases removed from V and 6 bases from J, the gap between germline ends came to 6 bases. CDR3 nucleotide sequence: TGTGCCAGCAGCTTAACCCCCGGCGAGCAGTACTTC. Translating gives CASSLTPGEQYF.

The CDR3 DNA sequence: TGTGCCAGCAGCCAGACACTCAATGAGCAGTTCTTC. This sequence encodes CASSQTLNEQFF. The V gene is TRBV4-2, the J gene TRBJ2-1; D not certain. This CDR3 comprises 12 residues. V dropped 3 bases and J dropped 6 bases, with 6 bases sitting between them. Germline loops: CDR1 LGHNA, CDR2 YNFKEQ.

The chain employs TRBV6-5 and TRBJ2-1; 14 bases are shared with TRBD2. V shed 2 bases, J shed 6 bases, and the junction held 0 bases outside the gene matches. This CDR3 region has 15 residues. Germline-derived CDR1 and CDR2 are MNHEY and SVGAGI. The CDR3 region is CASSYGTSGSNEQFF. CDR3 nucleotide sequence: TGTGCCAGCAGTTACGGGACTAGCGGGAGCAATGAGCAGTTCTTC.

CDR3: CASSLVSGRDEQFF. CDR3 nucleotide sequence: TGTGCCAGCAGCTTAGTTAGCGGAAGGGATGAGCAGTTCTTC. The chain links TRBV7-2 to TRBJ2-1; tentatively, D is TRBD2 (6 bases). V was cut by 1 base and J by 8 bases, with 12 bases left in between. Germline CDR1 SGHTA, CDR2 FQGNSA. There are 14 residues in the CDR3.

Only a few counts were recorded for this clone. V and J are TRBV5-6 and TRBJ2-1; 7 bases are shared with TRBD2. CDR1 and CDR2 from the germline V gene are SGHDT and YYEEEE. CDR3 length: 15 residues. With 0 bases clipped from V and 4 bases from J, the junction kept 4 bases outside the gene matches. The CDR3 here is CASSLGLAEYNEQFF. DNA for the CDR3: TGTGCCAGCAGCTTGGGTCTAGCGGAATACAATGAGCAGTTCTTC.

The chain is built from TRBV28 and TRBJ1-1, with D possibly TRBD1 on 5 matching bases. The CDR3 is made up of 14 amino acids. Trimming took off 7 bases at V and 3 bases at J, with 15 bases between the two ends. Germline values: CDR1 MDHEN, CDR2 SYDVKM. The CDR3 loop reads CASKLGDVDTEAFF. In DNA, the CDR3 is TGTGCCAGCAAGTTAGGGGATGTGGACACTGAAGCTTTCTTT.

The chain links TRBV10-3 to TRBJ2-5; perhaps TRBD1 as D (6 bases). Germline lookup yields CDR1 ENHRY and CDR2 SYGVKD. The CDR3 totals 14 residues. Trimming removed 4 bases at V and 1 base at J, with 10 bases between. The CDR3 nucleotides read TGTGCCATCAGTGCCGGGACACCCCAAGAGACCCAGTACTTC. As protein: CAISAGTPQETQYF.

The J gene is TRBJ1-2, the V gene TRBV11-2; D call uncertain. Trimming took off 3 bases at V and 2 bases at J, with 7 bases between the two ends. Germline V gene data show CDR1 as SGHAT and CDR2 as FQNNGV. This CDR3 has 13 amino acids. The CDR3 nucleotides read TGTGCCAGCAGCTTGGGCGGGAACTATGGCTACACCTTC. Residues: CASSLGGNYGYTF.

The chain has TRBV28 and TRBJ1-4; tentative D call: TRBD1 (6 bases). The V end was cut by 5 bases, the J end by 4 bases, with 17 bases between. CDR1 is MDHEN, CDR2 SYDVKM, per germline. CDR3 size: 16 residues. This CDR3 reads CASSPSGGTYNEKLFF. In nucleotides, the CDR3 is TGTGCCAGCAGTCCTTCTGGGGGCACCTATAATGAAAAACTGTTTTTT.

The chain links TRBV28 to TRBJ2-7; D may be TRBD1 (6 bases). CDR3 size: 17 residues. Trimming took 3 bases from V and 0 from J, leaving 18 bases between them. The germline V gene encodes CDR1 MDHEN and CDR2 SYDVKM. In DNA, the CDR3 is TGTGCCAGCAGTTTCCCCTTGGACAGATTCGGCTCCTACGAGCAGTACTTC. This codes for CASSFPLDRFGSYEQYF.

There are a few counts of this clone. One junction end disagrees with the germline gene, perhaps due to a read error. The CDR3 is CASSSGGRPATNYGYPF. Written as DNA, the CDR3 is TGTGCCAGCAGCAGCGGGGGCAGGCCTGCTACTAACTATGGCTACCCCTTC. The rearrangement uses TRBV28 and TRBJ1-2, with D possibly TRBD1 on 6 matching bases. The CDR3 loop spans 17 amino acids. The germline CDR1 and CDR2 sequences are MDHEN and SYDVKM.

The chain carries TRBV15 and TRBJ2-1, with 10 bases matching TRBD2. The CDR3 is 15 amino acids. V was pared by 1 base and J by 7 bases, with 4 bases of the junction left unmatched. Germline assignment: CDR1 LNHNV and CDR2 YYDKDF (reference sequence). CDR3 nucleotide sequence: TGTGCCACCAGCAGAGGCCTAGCGGGAGTTAATGAGCAGTTCTTC. Encoded protein: CATSRGLAGVNEQFF.

V and J are TRBV7-9 and TRBJ2-7, with D maybe TRBD1 (6 bases). Between the trimmed V and J ends, which lost 5 bases and 2 bases, there was a span of 19 bases. Germline V gives CDR1 SEHNR, CDR2 FQNEAQ (reference sequence). This CDR3 comprises 16 residues. The chain's CDR3 is CASSDGQRSMPYEQYF. CDR3 in DNA: TGTGCCAGCAGCGATGGACAGAGATCAATGCCCTACGAGCAGTACTTC.

The V call is TRBV29-1, the J call TRBJ2-2, with 12 bases lining up with TRBD2. From germline, CDR1 is SQVTM and CDR2 ANQGSEA. CDR3 length equals 16 residues. Trimming cost V 5 bases and J 4 bases; bases outside gene matches: 8. The CDR3 nucleotides read TGCAGCGTTCGACTAGCGGGAGAAAAAAGCACCGGGGAGCTGTTTTTT. The encoded protein is CSVRLAGEKSTGELFF.